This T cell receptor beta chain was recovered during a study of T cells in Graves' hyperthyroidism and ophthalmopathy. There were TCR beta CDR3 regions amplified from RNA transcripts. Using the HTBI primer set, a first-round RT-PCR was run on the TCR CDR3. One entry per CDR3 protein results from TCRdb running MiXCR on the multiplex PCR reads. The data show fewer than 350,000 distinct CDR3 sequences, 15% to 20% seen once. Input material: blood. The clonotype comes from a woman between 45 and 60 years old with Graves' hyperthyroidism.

The CDR3 nucleotides read TGTGCCAGCAGTTCAGCGGGACGTACCGACCGTGGCAACGCCAAAAACATTCAGTACTTC. It translates to CASSSAGRTDRGNAKNIQYF. V gene TRBV28 combines with J gene TRBJ2-4; 7 bases agree with TRBD2. This CDR3 is built from 20 residues. J was trimmed by 1 base and V by 4 bases; bases with no gene match: 19. Germline CDR1 is MDHEN and CDR2 is SYDVKM.